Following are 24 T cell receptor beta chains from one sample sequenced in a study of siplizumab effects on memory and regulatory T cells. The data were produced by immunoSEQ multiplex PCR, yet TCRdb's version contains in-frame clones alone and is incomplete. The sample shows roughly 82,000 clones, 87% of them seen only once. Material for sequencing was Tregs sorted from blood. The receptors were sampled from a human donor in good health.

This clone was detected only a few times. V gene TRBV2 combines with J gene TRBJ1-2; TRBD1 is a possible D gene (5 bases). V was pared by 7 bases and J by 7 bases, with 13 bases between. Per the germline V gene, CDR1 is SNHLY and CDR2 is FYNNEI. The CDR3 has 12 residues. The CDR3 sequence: CASTGTRGGYTF. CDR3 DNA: TGTGCCAGCACAGGGACCCGCGGTGGCTACACCTTC.

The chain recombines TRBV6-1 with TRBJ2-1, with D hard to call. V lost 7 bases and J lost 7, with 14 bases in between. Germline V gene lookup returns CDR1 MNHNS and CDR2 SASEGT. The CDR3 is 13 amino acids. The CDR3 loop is CASIRAAGNEQFF. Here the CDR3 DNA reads TGTGCCAGCATCCGGGCAGCCGGGAATGAGCAGTTCTTC.

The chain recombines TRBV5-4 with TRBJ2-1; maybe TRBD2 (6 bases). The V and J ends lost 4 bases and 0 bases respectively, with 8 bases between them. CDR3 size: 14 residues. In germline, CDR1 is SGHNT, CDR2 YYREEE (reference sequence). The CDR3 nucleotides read TGTGCCAGCAGCGTGGGACTCTCCTACAATGAGCAGTTCTTC. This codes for CASSVGLSYNEQFF. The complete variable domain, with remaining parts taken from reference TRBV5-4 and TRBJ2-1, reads ETGVTQSPTHLIKTRGQQVTLRCSSQSGHNTVSWYQQALGQGPQFIFQYYREEENGRGNFPPRFSGLQFPNYSSELNVNALELDDSALYLCASSVGLSYNEQFFGPGTRLTVL.

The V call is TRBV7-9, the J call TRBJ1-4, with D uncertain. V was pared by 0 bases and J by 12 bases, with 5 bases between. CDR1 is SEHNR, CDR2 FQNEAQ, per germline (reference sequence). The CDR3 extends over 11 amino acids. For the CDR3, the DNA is TGTGCCAGCAGCTTAGCGACGGAACTGTTTTTT. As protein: CASSLATELFF. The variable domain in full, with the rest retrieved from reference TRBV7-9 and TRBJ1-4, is DTGVSQNPRHKITKRGQNVTFRCDPISEHNRLYWYRQTLGQGPEFLTYFQNEAQLEKSRLLSDRFSAERPKGSFSTLEIQRTEQGDSAMYLCASSLATELFFGSGTQLSVL.

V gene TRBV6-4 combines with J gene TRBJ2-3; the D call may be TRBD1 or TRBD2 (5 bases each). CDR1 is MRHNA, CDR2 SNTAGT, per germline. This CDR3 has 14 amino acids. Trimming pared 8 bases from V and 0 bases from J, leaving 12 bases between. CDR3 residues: CASSRDGSTDTQYF. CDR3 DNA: TGTGCCAGCTCCCGGGACGGTAGCACAGATACGCAGTATTTT.

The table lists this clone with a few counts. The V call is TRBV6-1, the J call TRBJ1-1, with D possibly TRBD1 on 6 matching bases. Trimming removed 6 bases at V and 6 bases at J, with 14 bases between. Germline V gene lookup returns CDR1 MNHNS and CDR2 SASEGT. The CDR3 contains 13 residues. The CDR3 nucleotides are TGTGCCAGCAGGGGGACGGACAGCCCTGAAGCTTTCTTT. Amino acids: CASRGTDSPEAFF.

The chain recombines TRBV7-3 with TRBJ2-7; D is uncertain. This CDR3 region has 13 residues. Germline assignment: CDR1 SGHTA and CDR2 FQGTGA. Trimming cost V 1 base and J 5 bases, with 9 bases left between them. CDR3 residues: CASSLKRSDEQYF. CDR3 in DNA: TGTGCCAGCAGCTTAAAACGGAGCGACGAGCAGTACTTC.

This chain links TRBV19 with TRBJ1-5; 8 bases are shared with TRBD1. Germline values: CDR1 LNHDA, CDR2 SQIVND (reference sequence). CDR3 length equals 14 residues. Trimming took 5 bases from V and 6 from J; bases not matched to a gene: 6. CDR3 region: CASSSTGVGQPQHF. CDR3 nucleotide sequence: TGTGCCAGTAGTTCGACAGGGGTTGGTCAGCCCCAGCATTTT.

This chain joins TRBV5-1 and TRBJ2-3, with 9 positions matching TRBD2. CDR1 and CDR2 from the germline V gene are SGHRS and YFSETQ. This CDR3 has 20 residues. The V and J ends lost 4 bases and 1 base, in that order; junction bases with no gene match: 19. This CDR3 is CASSITPLGAGGRGTDTQYF. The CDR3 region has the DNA TGCGCCAGCAGCATCACTCCCCTCGGGGCGGGGGGGCGAGGCACAGATACGCAGTATTTT.

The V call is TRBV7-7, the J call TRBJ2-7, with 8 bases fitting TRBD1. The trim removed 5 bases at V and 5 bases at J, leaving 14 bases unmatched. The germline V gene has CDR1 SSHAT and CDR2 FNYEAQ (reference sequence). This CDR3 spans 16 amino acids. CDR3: CASSPQGAGPYHEQYF. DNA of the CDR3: TGTGCCAGCAGCCCCCAGGGGGCAGGGCCGTACCACGAGCAGTACTTC. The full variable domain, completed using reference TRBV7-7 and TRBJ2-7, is GAGVSQSPRYKVTKRGQDVTLRCDPISSHATLYWYQQALGQGPEFLTYFNYEAQPDKSGLPSDRFSAERPEGSISTLTIQRTEQRDSAMYRCASSPQGAGPYHEQYFGPGTRLTVT.

The CDR3 loop is CASSPGGTYGYTF. For the CDR3, the DNA is TGTGCCAGCAGCCCCGGGGGAACCTATGGCTACACCTTC. The genes are TRBV6-6 and TRBJ1-2; tentatively, D is TRBD1 (5 bases). The CDR3 has 13 residues. V lost 6 bases and J 4 bases, leaving 12 bases between the germline ends. Germline V gene data show CDR1 as MNHNY and CDR2 as SVGAGI (reference sequence).

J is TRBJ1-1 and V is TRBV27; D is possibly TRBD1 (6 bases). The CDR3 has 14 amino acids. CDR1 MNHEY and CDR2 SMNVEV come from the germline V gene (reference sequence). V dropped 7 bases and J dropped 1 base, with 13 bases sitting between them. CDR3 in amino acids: CASTRGHQNTEAFF. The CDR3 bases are TGTGCCAGCACCCGGGGACATCAGAACACTGAAGCTTTCTTT.

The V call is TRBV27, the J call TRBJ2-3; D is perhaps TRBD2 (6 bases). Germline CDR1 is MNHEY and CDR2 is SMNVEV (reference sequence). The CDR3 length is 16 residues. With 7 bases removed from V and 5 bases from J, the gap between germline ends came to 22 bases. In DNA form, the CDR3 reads TGTGCCAGCAACCCCGGCAGGGTGGGGGGTAAAGATACGCAGTATTTT. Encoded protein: CASNPGRVGGKDTQYF.

This CDR3 reads CASSRDREQETQYF. CDR3 nucleotide sequence: TGTGCCAGCAGCCGGGACAGGGAACAAGAGACCCAGTACTTC. V and J are TRBV5-6 and TRBJ2-5; 9 positions match TRBD1. The CDR3 is made up of 14 amino acids. Germline V gene sequence: CDR1 SGHDT, CDR2 YYEEEE. V was pared by 4 bases and J by 2 bases, with 3 bases of the junction left unmatched.

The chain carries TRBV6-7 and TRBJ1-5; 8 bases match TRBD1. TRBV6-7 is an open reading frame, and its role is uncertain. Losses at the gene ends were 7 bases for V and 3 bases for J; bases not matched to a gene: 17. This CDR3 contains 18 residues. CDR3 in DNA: TGTGCCAGCACCGACTTCCCCCCCCAGGGGGCTCTCAATCAGCCCCAGCATTTT. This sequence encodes CASTDFPPQGALNQPQHF.

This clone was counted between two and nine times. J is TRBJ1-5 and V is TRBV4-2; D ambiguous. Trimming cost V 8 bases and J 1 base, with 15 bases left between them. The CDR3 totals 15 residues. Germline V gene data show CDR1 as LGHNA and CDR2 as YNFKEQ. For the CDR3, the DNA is TGTGCCAGCGGCAAGGAGGGAGGGAGCAATCAGCCCCAGCATTTT. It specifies CASGKEGGSNQPQHF.

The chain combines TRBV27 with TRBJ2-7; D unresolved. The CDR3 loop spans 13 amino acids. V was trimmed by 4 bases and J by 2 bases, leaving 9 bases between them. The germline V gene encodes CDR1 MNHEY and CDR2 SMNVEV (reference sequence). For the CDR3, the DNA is TGTGCCAGCAGTTCATCCGTTACCTACGAGCAGTACTTC. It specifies CASSSSVTYEQYF.

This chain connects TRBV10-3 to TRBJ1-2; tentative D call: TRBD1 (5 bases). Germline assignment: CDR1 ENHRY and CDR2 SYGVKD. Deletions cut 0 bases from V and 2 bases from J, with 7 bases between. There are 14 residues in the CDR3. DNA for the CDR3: TGTGCCATCAGTGAGTCGGGGCAGAACTATGGCTACACCTTC. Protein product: CAISESGQNYGYTF.

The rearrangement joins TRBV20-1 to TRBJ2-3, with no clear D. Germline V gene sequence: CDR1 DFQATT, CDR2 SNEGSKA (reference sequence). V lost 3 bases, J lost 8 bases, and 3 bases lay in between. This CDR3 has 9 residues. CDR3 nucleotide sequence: TGCAGTGCTAGTGCTACGCAGTATTTT. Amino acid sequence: CSASATQYF.

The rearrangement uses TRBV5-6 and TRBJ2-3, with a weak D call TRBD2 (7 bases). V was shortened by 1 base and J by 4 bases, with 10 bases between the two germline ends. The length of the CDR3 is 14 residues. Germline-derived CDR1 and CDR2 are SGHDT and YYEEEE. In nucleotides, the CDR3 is TGTGCCAGCAGCTTGTGGGGGGGCGCAGATACGCAGTATTTT. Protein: CASSLWGGADTQYF.

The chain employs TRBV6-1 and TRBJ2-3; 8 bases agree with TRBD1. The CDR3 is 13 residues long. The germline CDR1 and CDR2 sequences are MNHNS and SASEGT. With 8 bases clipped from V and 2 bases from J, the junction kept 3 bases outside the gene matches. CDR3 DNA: TGTGCCAGCGGACAGGGATTCACAGATACGCAGTATTTT. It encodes CASGQGFTDTQYF.

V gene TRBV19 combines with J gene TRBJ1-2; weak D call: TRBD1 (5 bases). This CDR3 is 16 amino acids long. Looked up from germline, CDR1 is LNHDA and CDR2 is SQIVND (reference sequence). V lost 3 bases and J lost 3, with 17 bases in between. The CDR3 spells CASSMGVSQGYYGYTF. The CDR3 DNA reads TGTGCCAGTAGTATGGGTGTTTCCCAGGGCTACTATGGCTACACCTTC. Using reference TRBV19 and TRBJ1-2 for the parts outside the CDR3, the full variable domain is DGGITQSPKYLFRKEGQNVTLSCEQNLNHDAMYWYRQDPGQGLRLIYYSQIVNDFQKGDIAEGYSVSREKKESFPLTVTSAQKNPTAFYLCASSMGVSQGYYGYTFGSGTRLTVV.

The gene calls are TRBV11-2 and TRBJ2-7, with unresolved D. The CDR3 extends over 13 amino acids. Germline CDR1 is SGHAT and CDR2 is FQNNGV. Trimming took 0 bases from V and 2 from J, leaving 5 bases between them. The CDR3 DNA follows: TGTGCCAGCAGCTTAGATACGCCCTACGAGCAGTACTTC. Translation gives CASSLDTPYEQYF.

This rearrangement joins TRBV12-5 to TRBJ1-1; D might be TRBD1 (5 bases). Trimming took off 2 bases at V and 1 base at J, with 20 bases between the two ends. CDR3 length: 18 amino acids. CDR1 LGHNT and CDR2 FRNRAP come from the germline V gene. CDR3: CASGLRPLSGTENTEAFF. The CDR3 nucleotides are TGTGCTAGTGGTTTGCGCCCCCTCTCCGGGACGGAGAACACTGAAGCTTTCTTT.